Following are 11 T cell receptor beta chains from one sample sequenced in a study of technical replicates of blood from four donors. Produced via immunoSEQ multiplex PCR; TCRdb's table is partial and in-frame only. The profile covers over 50,000 clones, with approximately 86% appearing a single time and 4.5% to 5.5% taken by the ten largest. The material sequenced was PBMCs. These receptors all come from a human donor in good health. Some clones in this sample may be carry-over from other donors' samples.

This clone came up a few times. The chain recombines TRBV5-5 with TRBJ1-1; possible D gene TRBD1, 6 bases. This CDR3 spans 17 amino acids. The V gene lost 6 bases and the J gene lost 0 bases, with 21 bases spanning the gap. Germline V lookup: CDR1 SGHKS, CDR2 YYEKEE (reference sequence). The CDR3 DNA is TGTGCCAGCACCCCGCGAGGGACACGGACCTTGAACACTGAAGCTTTCTTT. Residues: CASTPRGTRTLNTEAFF.

There are a few counts of this clone. The V call is TRBV19, the J call TRBJ1-6; TRBD1 matches 7 bases. With V trimmed by 7 bases and J by 8 bases, 5 bases remained unmatched. The CDR3 has 13 residues. Per germline, CDR1 LNHDA and CDR2 SQIVND (reference sequence). CDR3 amino acids: CASMRDRDSPLHF. CDR3 nucleotide sequence: TGTGCCAGTATGAGAGACAGGGATTCACCCCTCCACTTT.

CDR3 sequence: CASSPLPTTGTGEGYTF. Written as DNA, the CDR3 is TGTGCCAGCTCACCACTTCCGACAACCGGGACAGGGGAGGGCTACACCTTC. This sequence joins TRBV18 and TRBJ1-2; 10 positions match TRBD1. Germline trimming cut 1 base from V and 8 bases from J; bases unmatched to any gene: 13. Germline V gives CDR1 KGHSH, CDR2 LQKENI. The CDR3 totals 17 residues.

The V call is TRBV11-2, the J call TRBJ2-3, with 8 bases that match TRBD2. The CDR3 sequence is 14 residues long. CDR1 is SGHAT, CDR2 FQNNGV, per germline. After removal of 8 bases from V and 3 bases from J, the junction contained 7 bases not matched to a gene. The CDR3 here is CASRIGGVTDTQYF. The CDR3 DNA reads as TGTGCCAGCCGAATCGGGGGGGTAACAGATACGCAGTATTTT.

The gene calls are TRBV13 and TRBJ1-2; D remains ambiguous. The CDR3 sequence is 14 residues long. Germline lookup yields CDR1 PRHDT and CDR2 FYEKMQ (reference sequence). Trimming stripped 5 bases from V and 4 bases from J, with 14 bases between. The CDR3, as DNA: TGTGCCAGCAGCCAGGAGGCGGGTTTCTATGGCTACACCTTC. Amino acids: CASSQEAGFYGYTF.

V usage is TRBV25-1 and J usage is TRBJ2-7; 9 nucleotides align to TRBD2. CDR1 MGHDK and CDR2 SYGVNS come from the germline V gene. This CDR3 is built from 15 residues. The junction had 3 bases not matched to a gene; V was cut back by 1 base and J by 2 bases. The CDR3 loop is CASSESGGRAYEQYF. CDR3 DNA sequence: TGTGCCAGCAGTGAATCTGGCGGGAGGGCCTACGAGCAGTACTTC.

The chain has TRBV4-3 and TRBJ2-5; 9 bases match TRBD2. The ends lost 1 base at V and 5 bases at J; junction bases unmatched: 8. The length of the CDR3 is 16 residues. Germline V gene lookup returns CDR1 LGHNA and CDR2 YSLEER. The CDR3 here is CASSQVLDLAGETQYF. In DNA, the CDR3 is TGCGCCAGCAGCCAAGTGTTGGATCTAGCGGGGGAGACCCAGTACTTC.

V and J are TRBV7-8 and TRBJ2-3; 10 bases map to TRBD2. The V segment lost 1 base and the J segment 0 bases; nucleotides outside the gene matches: 4. The CDR3 contains 17 residues. Germline loops: CDR1 SGHVS, CDR2 FQNEAQ. CDR3 sequence reads: CASSLDRAGGSTDTQYF. CDR3 DNA sequence: TGTGCCAGCAGCTTAGATCGAGCGGGGGGGAGCACAGATACGCAGTATTTT.

The genes are TRBV5-8 and TRBJ2-2; TRBD2 matches at 7 bases. V shed 7 bases and J 5 bases; nucleotides not matched to a gene: 8. The CDR3 totals 14 residues. CDR1 is SGHTS and CDR2 is YDEGEE in the germline V gene. CDR3 amino acids: CASFVASGTGELFF. The CDR3 nucleotides are TGTGCCAGCTTTGTGGCTAGCGGAACCGGGGAGCTGTTTTTT.

The table lists this clone with a few counts. The gene calls are TRBV5-4 and TRBJ2-7, with 7 nucleotides matching TRBD2. CDR1 is SGHNT and CDR2 is YYREEE in the germline V gene (reference sequence). The CDR3 is 15 amino acids. With 1 base clipped from V and 3 bases from J, the junction kept 7 bases outside the gene matches. The CDR3 region has the DNA TGTGCCAGCAGCTTGAGCGCGGGAGTTCTCTACGAGCAGTACTTC. This gives the protein CASSLSAGVLYEQYF.

The chain employs TRBV29-1 and TRBJ2-1; weak D call: TRBD1 (6 bases). The CDR3 covers 15 residues. Trimming pared 7 bases from V and 3 bases from J, leaving 19 bases between. The germline V gene has CDR1 SQVTM and CDR2 ANQGSEA. The DNA for the CDR3 is TGCAGCGCGGTAAGGACAGCTTTCATCTACAATGAGCAGTTCTTC. Translation: CSAVRTAFIYNEQFF.